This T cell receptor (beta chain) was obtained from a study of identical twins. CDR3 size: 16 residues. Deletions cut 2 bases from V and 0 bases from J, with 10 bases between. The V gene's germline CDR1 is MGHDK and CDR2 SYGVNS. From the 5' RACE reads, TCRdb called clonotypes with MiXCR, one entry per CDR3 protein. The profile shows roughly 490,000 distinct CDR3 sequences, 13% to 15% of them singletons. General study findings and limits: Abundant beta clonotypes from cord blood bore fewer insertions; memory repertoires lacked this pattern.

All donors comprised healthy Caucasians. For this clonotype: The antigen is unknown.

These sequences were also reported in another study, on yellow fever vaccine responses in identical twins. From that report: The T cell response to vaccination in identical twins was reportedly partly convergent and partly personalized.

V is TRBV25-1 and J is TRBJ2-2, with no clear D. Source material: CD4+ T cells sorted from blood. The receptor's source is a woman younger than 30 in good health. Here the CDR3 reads CASSERRLANTGELFF. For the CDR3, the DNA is TGTGCCAGCAGTGAACGGCGACTTGCGAACACCGGGGAGCTGTTTTTT.